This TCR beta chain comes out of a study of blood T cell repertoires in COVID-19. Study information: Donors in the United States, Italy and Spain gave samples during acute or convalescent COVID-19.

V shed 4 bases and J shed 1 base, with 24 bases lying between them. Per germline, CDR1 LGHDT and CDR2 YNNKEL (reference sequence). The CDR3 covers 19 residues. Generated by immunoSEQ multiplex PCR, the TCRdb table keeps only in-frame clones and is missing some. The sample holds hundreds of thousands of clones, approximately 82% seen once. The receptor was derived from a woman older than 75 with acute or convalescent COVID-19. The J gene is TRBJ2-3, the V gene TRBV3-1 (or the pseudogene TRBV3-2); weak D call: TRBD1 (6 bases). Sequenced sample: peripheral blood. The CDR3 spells CASSPSKGLQGVGTDTQYF. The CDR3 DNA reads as TGTGCCAGCAGCCCGTCAAAAGGCCTACAGGGAGTTGGCACAGATACGCAGTATTTT.